The source of this T cell receptor beta chain is a study of spatial heterogeneity in lung cancer. Study as a whole: Raw reads showed each unique TCR and UMI combination turning up more than ten times on average.

This clonotype was counted ten times or more. As to time point: sample taken at primary tumor resection. The authors sequenced whole RNA from tumor, nontumor lung or frozen PBMC without sorting. The roughly 68 donors had untreated early-stage non-small cell lung cancer. V trimming: 2 bases; J trimming: 4 bases; junction bases outside the gene matches: 7. The germline CDR1 and CDR2 sequences are SGHNT and YYREEE (reference sequence). This CDR3 is 15 amino acids long. Via MiXCR, TCRdb re-called the 5' RACE reads, giving one row per CDR3 protein. In the table there are 60,000 to 80,000 distinct CDR3 sequences, 10% to 15% of which are singletons.

The sample in question was PBMCs, obtained at surgery. V usage is TRBV5-4 and J usage is TRBJ2-3, with TRBD2 matching 7 bases. This TCR came from a male donor with early-stage non-small cell lung cancer. The CDR3 DNA reads as TGTGCCAGCAGCTTAGGACTAGATCTCCCAGATACGCAGTATTTT. Its protein product is CASSLGLDLPDTQYF.